Each of the 25 T cell receptor beta chains below was sequenced from the same sample in a study of type 1 and type 2 diabetes patients (dated by TCRdb to 2015 to 2016). Sequenced using an Illumina MiSeq. TCRbeta CDR3 amplification used genomic DNA from the sorted T cell subsets as template. The TCRbeta CDR3 region was amplified by multiplex PCR using 30 forward and 13 reverse primers. TCRdb itself trimmed the public reads at Q25 with fastp, ran MiXCR and retained productive beta chains. Rows with a matching CDR3 protein are joined into one entry that keeps the most common DNA and genes. The sample data list 250,000 to 300,000 distinct CDR3 sequences, and around 47% of these were observed just once. Roughly 13% of the sample lies in the top ten. The sample comprised peripheral blood mononuclear cells (PBMCs). The source is a young man with type 2 diabetes.

The rearrangement links TRBV2 to TRBJ2-5, with D possibly called TRBD1 or TRBD2 (5 bases each). The germline V and J ends were trimmed by 6 bases and 5 bases, with 16 bases remaining between them. Germline loops: CDR1 SNHLY, CDR2 FYNNEI. The CDR3 totals 14 residues. CDR3 loop: CASSPIQGGETQYF. The CDR3 coding sequence is TGTGCCAGCAGCCCAATCCAGGGCGGGGAGACCCAGTACTTC.

In this sample, this clonotype turned up many times. The chain links TRBV12-3 or TRBV12-4 to TRBJ2-7; no firm D call. CDR3 size: 15 residues. V was clipped by 5 bases and J by 2 bases, with 16 bases between them. The CDR3 is CASSRVPGLTYEQYF. CDR3 nucleotide sequence: TGTGCCAGCAGTCGGGTTCCCGGTCTAACCTACGAGCAGTACTTC.

This clonotype was counted between two and nine times. This chain uses TRBV29-1 with TRBJ2-2; D is tentatively TRBD1 or TRBD2 (5 bases each). The CDR3 is 12 residues long. With 5 bases removed from V and 8 bases from J, the gap between germline ends came to 12 bases. Germline lookup yields CDR1 SQVTM and CDR2 ANQGSEA. CDR3 region: CSVLDRLGELFF. The DNA of the CDR3 is TGCAGCGTTCTAGACAGACTAGGGGAGCTGTTTTTT.

On this clonotype itself: The final CDR3 position lacks the conserved phenylalanine or tryptophan, pointing to a likely read error. The rearrangement joins TRBV6-1 to TRBJ2-5, with 8 bases that match TRBD2. The CDR3 covers 17 residues. V lost 2 bases and J lost 5; bases outside the gene matches: 13. Germline values: CDR1 MNHNS, CDR2 SASEGT. The CDR3 loop reads CASSEFRGGLGWETQYL. Here the CDR3 DNA reads TGTGCCAGCAGTGAATTCCGGGGGGGGCTTGGGTGGGAGACCCAGTACCTC.

In the case of this clonotype: One junction end does not reproduce the germline sequence, and a read error may be involved. The chain carries TRBV19 and TRBJ1-1, with D hard to call. CDR1 and CDR2 from the germline V gene are LNHDA and SQIVND (reference sequence). The length of the CDR3 is 14 residues. CDR3 amino acids: CAGSIDALGTEAFF. The CDR3 coding sequence is TGTGCCGGTAGTATCGACGCCCTCGGGACTGAAGCTTTCTTT.

The chain has TRBV10-3 and TRBJ2-7; the match to TRBD2 covers 15 bases. J gave up 4 bases and V 8 bases, and 6 bases lay outside the gene matches. CDR3 length equals 15 residues. Per the germline V gene, CDR1 is ENHRY and CDR2 is SYGVKD. CDR3 sequence: CAIGPGTSGGYEQYF. CDR3 DNA: TGTGCCATCGGTCCCGGGACTAGCGGGGGGTACGAGCAGTACTTC.

The J gene is TRBJ2-2, the V gene TRBV3-1; possibly TRBD1 for D (6 bases). Germline V gene sequence: CDR1 LGHDT, CDR2 YNNKEL (reference sequence). The CDR3 consists of 13 residues. With 6 bases removed from V and 5 bases from J, the gap between germline ends came to 10 bases. DNA of the CDR3: TGTGCCAGCAGACCGAGGGGGACCGGGGAGCTGTTTTTT. Amino acids: CASRPRGTGELFF.

This clonotype was observed once. This sequence joins TRBV2 and TRBJ2-7; 8 bases align to TRBD2. This CDR3 spans 14 amino acids. Germline V lookup: CDR1 SNHLY, CDR2 FYNNEI. The J segment lost 3 bases and the V segment lost 4 bases, leaving 5 bases of the junction unmatched. The CDR3 spells CASSVAGPFYEQYF. The DNA of the CDR3 is TGTGCCAGCAGTGTAGCGGGACCCTTCTACGAGCAGTACTTC.

The gene calls are TRBV19 and TRBJ1-1; tentatively, D is TRBD1 (5 bases). Germline V gives CDR1 LNHDA, CDR2 SQIVND (reference sequence). This CDR3 contains 14 residues. Trimming cost V 4 bases and J 0 bases, with 9 bases left between them. CDR3 sequence: CASSRGDMNTEAFF. DNA for the CDR3: TGTGCCAGTAGTAGGGGGGATATGAACACTGAAGCTTTCTTT.

Comments on this clonotype: Compared with germline, one end of the junction differs, possibly owing to a read error. The chain recombines TRBV14 with TRBJ2-3; 8 bases align to TRBD2. The V gene's germline CDR1 is SGHDN and CDR2 FVKESK. CDR3 size: 14 residues. CDR3 sequence reads: CASSPRGGTDTQYF. In DNA form, the CDR3 reads TGCGCCAGCAGCCCGCGGGGGGGCACAGATACGCAGTATTTT.

This clonotype was counted a few times. The J gene is TRBJ2-3, the V gene TRBV7-3; TRBD2 agrees at 8 bases. The CDR3 loop spans 15 amino acids. Germline V gene lookup returns CDR1 SGHTA and CDR2 FQGTGA. Trimming removed 0 bases from V and 6 bases from J; junction bases left unmatched: 5. The CDR3 DNA is TGTGCCAGCAGCTTAACCGGGGGGGCCTCGGATACGCAGTATTTT. This sequence encodes CASSLTGGASDTQYF. Based on the CDR3 plus reference TRBV7-3 and TRBJ2-3, the full variable domain is GAGVSQTPSNKVTEKGKYVELRCDPISGHTALYWYRQSLGQGPEFLIYFQGTGAADDSGLPNDRFFAVRPEGSVSTLKIQRTERGDSAVYLCASSLTGGASDTQYFGPGTRLTVL.

This clonotype was counted between two and nine times. V usage is TRBV7-2 and J usage is TRBJ1-1, with D hard to call. The CDR3 has 15 amino acids. Trimming removed 3 bases at V and 2 bases at J, with 13 bases between. Germline V gene sequence: CDR1 SGHTA, CDR2 FQGNSA. CDR3 residues: CASSLMPGPNTEAFF. The CDR3 DNA follows: TGTGCCAGCAGCTTGATGCCGGGTCCCAACACTGAAGCTTTCTTT.

The CDR3 bases are TGCGCCAGCAGCTTGGAGGGAAAAAGCTCCTACAATGAGCAGTTCTTC. Its protein product is CASSLEGKSSYNEQFF. J is TRBJ2-1 and V is TRBV5-1, with D unresolved. Germline CDR1 is SGHRS and CDR2 is YFSETQ. This CDR3 is 16 amino acids long. The V end was cut by 0 bases, the J end by 0 bases, with 10 bases between.

The J gene is TRBJ2-5, the V gene TRBV19; possibly TRBD1 for D (5 bases). This CDR3 has 14 amino acids. V was cut by 3 bases and J by 5 bases, with 13 bases left in between. Germline loops: CDR1 LNHDA, CDR2 SQIVND (reference sequence). CDR3: CASSMRAGSETQYF. Here the CDR3 DNA reads TGTGCCAGTAGTATGCGCGCAGGGTCCGAGACCCAGTACTTC.

The CDR3 region is CASNRPGQGFGYTF. CDR3 coding DNA: TGTGCCAGCAACCGACCGGGACAGGGGTTTGGCTACACCTTC. V and J are TRBV5-4 and TRBJ1-2; 10 nucleotides agree with TRBD1. This CDR3 has 14 residues. In germline, CDR1 is SGHNT, CDR2 YYREEE (reference sequence). V shed 6 bases, J shed 7 bases, and the junction held 9 bases outside the gene matches. Complete variable domain (other parts from reference TRBV5-4 and TRBJ1-2): ETGVTQSPTHLIKTRGQQVTLRCSSQSGHNTVSWYQQALGQGPQFIFQYYREEENGRGNFPPRFSGLQFPNYSSELNVNALELDDSALYLCASNRPGQGFGYTFGSGTRLTVV.

CDR3 sequence: CSVDAGRNTEAFF. The CDR3 DNA reads TGCAGCGTTGACGCAGGGAGGAACACTGAAGCTTTCTTT. The chain employs TRBV29-1 and TRBJ1-1; D may be TRBD1 (5 bases). Between the trimmed V and J ends, which lost 3 bases and 1 base, there was a span of 9 bases. Germline loops: CDR1 SQVTM, CDR2 ANQGSEA. This CDR3 comprises 13 residues.

This clonotype was seen a handful of times. The rearrangement uses TRBV4-1 and TRBJ1-2; maybe TRBD1 (6 bases). The CDR3 is 17 amino acids. CDR1 MGHRA and CDR2 YSYEKL come from the germline V gene. V gave up 7 bases and J gave up 6 bases, with 27 bases separating them. The CDR3 DNA reads as TGCGCCAGCACGCCGATACAGGGAGCCCAAAAGGGCGATGGCTACACCTTC. Translation gives CASTPIQGAQKGDGYTF.

On this clonotype itself: The junction and the germline gene differ at one end; a read error may be behind it. The chain has TRBV7-3 and TRBJ2-5; D is undetermined. This CDR3 comprises 14 residues. The V gene's germline CDR1 is SGHTA and CDR2 FQGTGA. This CDR3 is CAGSLSGHQETQYF. In DNA, the CDR3 is TGTGCCGGCAGCTTATCAGGCCACCAAGAGACCCAGTACTTC.

The CDR3 loop is CSVEVGRGGGNEQFF. The CDR3 nucleotides are TGCAGCGTTGAAGTGGGGCGTGGGGGGGGCAATGAGCAGTTCTTC. The chain has TRBV29-1 and TRBJ2-1, with 7 bases aligning to TRBD2. The CDR3 covers 15 residues. V gave up 1 base and J gave up 6 bases; unmatched junction bases: 9. Germline V gene data show CDR1 as SQVTM and CDR2 as ANQGSEA.

The chain uses TRBV7-2 and TRBJ1-4; possibly TRBD1 for D (6 bases). V gave up 4 bases and J gave up 6 bases, with 15 bases separating them. In germline, CDR1 is SGHTA, CDR2 FQGNSA. This CDR3 contains 15 residues. Here the CDR3 reads CASSSETGAYEKLFF. For the CDR3, the DNA is TGTGCCAGCAGCTCGGAGACAGGTGCCTATGAAAAACTGTTTTTT.

The rearrangement joins TRBV27 to TRBJ2-2; 14 nucleotides match TRBD2. The V segment lost 4 bases and the J segment 6 bases; nucleotides outside the gene matches: 13. The CDR3 covers 19 residues. The germline V gene encodes CDR1 MNHEY and CDR2 SMNVEV (reference sequence). The CDR3 here is CASSSNIDRGLAGAGELFF. CDR3 sequence (DNA): TGTGCCAGCAGTTCCAACATAGATCGGGGACTAGCGGGAGCCGGGGAGCTGTTTTTT.

To note about this clonotype: Since a much larger clone is just one base distant, this may be a read error. The V and J genes are TRBV19 and TRBJ1-2, with D hard to call. Germline values: CDR1 LNHDA, CDR2 SQIVND (reference sequence). CDR3 length: 12 residues. V was cut by 7 bases and J by 8 bases, with 14 bases left in between. The DNA of the CDR3 is TGTGCCAGTACCTTCTACTCCGAGGGCTACACCTTC. The encoded protein is CASTFYSEGYTF.

J is TRBJ1-1 and V is TRBV7-2, with D tentatively TRBD1 (5 bases). V was pared by 0 bases and J by 1 base, with 9 bases between. CDR1 is SGHTA, CDR2 FQGNSA, per germline. There are 15 residues in the CDR3. The CDR3 DNA follows: TGTGCCAGCAGCTTAGCTTGGGGGGGGAACACTGAAGCTTTCTTT. Amino acids: CASSLAWGGNTEAFF.

The chain recombines TRBV19 with TRBJ2-2; D gene unclear. CDR1 is LNHDA and CDR2 is SQIVND in the germline V gene (reference sequence). CDR3 length: 15 residues. Trimming cost V 3 bases and J 0 bases, with 8 bases left between them. The CDR3 DNA reads as TGTGCCAGTAGTATTACACTCACGAACACCGGGGAGCTGTTTTTT. Protein product: CASSITLTNTGELFF. The full variable domain, rest sourced from reference TRBV19 and TRBJ2-2, is DGGITQSPKYLFRKEGQNVTLSCEQNLNHDAMYWYRQDPGQGLRLIYYSQIVNDFQKGDIAEGYSVSREKKESFPLTVTSAQKNPTAFYLCASSITLTNTGELFFGEGSRLTVL.

The J gene is TRBJ1-1, the V gene TRBV19, with TRBD1 matching 7 bases. The CDR3 sequence is 16 residues long. The V gene end was trimmed by 7 bases and the J gene end by 0 bases; junction bases not matched to a gene: 11. The germline V gene encodes CDR1 LNHDA and CDR2 SQIVND (reference sequence). The CDR3 DNA reads as TGTGCCAGTACCCCAGGGGGGACAGTGATGAACACTGAAGCTTTCTTT. Translation: CASTPGGTVMNTEAFF.